This T cell receptor beta chain appears in the sequencing data of a study of cytomegalovirus exposure and HLA in healthy donors. Overall study results and limits: Diagnosis of cytomegalovirus status made by the classifier reportedly showed high specificity and sensitivity. Later analysis identified a missense DCLRE1C variant that was linked to TCR beta V- and J-gene trimming.

PCR primers comprised 60 Vbeta and 13 Jbeta primers. Authors' data handling: Some 9.9 million shared chains were among roughly 81 million unique TCR beta chains counted in a later analysis. TCRdb keeps only in-frame clones here, not all; method: immunoSEQ multiplex PCR. That table gives V, J and clone size, and the DNA gave D and trimming. This table holds more than 100,000 clones, around four fifths found once. Trimming pared 0 bases from V and 4 bases from J, leaving 9 bases between. This CDR3 is 14 amino acids long. In germline, CDR1 is MNHEY, CDR2 SMNVEV (reference sequence). As regards this clone: No antigen is known for it.

This sequence originates from a man in his forties in good health and CMV-seronegative. The V and J genes are TRBV27 and TRBJ1-2; D not certain. Sequencing used PBMCs. The DNA of the CDR3 is TGTGCCAGCAGTTTATCTGCCGGTATCTATGGCTACACCTTC. Translation gives CASSLSAGIYGYTF.